This TCR beta chain derives from a study of beta chain features in type 1 diabetes. Study-level findings and limits: Any role of HLA type in TCRB rearrangement remained unresolved here. TCRB CDR3s were moderately but significantly shorter in Type 1 diabetes patients in all four CD4+ subsets.

One heparinised blood draw averaging roughly 100 mL was given by each donor. Germline loops: CDR1 SQVTM, CDR2 ANQGSEA. CDR3 length: 12 amino acids. The V end lost 2 bases, the J end lost 6 bases, and 7 bases lay between the germline ends. Expressed TCRB transcripts were sequenced because the entire RNA isolate underwent reverse transcription. Some clones are missing from TCRdb's copy, which holds only in-frame ones; the method was immunoSEQ multiplex PCR. In the table there are a few hundred thousand clones, roughly 13% of which are singletons. In regard to this clone: What it binds is not known. This sample also contains other DNA sequences that code for the same CDR3.

The sequenced sample was naive CD4+ T cells from blood. The chain links TRBV29-1 to TRBJ2-2; D is unclear. The sequence was collected from a man younger than 40 with type 1 diabetes. The CDR3 loop is CSVERGSGELFF. The CDR3 DNA reads TGCAGCGTTGAACGAGGTTCCGGGGAGCTGTTTTTT.